The rows below give T cell receptor beta chains drawn from one sample of a study of T cells after yellow fever vaccination. TCRdb re-called the 5' RACE reads through MiXCR, storing one row per CDR3 protein. The data contain around 29,000 distinct CDR3 sequences, roughly 6.1% of them singletons. The sequenced sample was PBMCs, either bulk or a sorted T-cell subset (CD4+, CD8+, memory, or dextramer-sorted; not recorded which), obtained on the day of the yellow fever booster vaccination. The origin of the receptors is a man aged 25 to 40 who received the YFV17D yellow fever vaccine. Both conserved end residues are part of each CDR3. The order of the fields is V gene, D gene, CDR3 length, J gene, clone size, CDR3 protein, CDR3 DNA. The D gene is left open where the match is weak. Clone size is not always given. Where it is, it says once, few, many or a class for expanded clones.

>TRBV11-2|NA|14|TRBJ1-4|NA
CASRSSWANEKLFF
TGTGCCAGCAGATCGTCCTGGGCTAATGAAAAACTGTTTTTT
>TRBV11-2|NA|13|TRBJ2-7|few
CASSLESSGEQYF
TGTGCCAGCAGCTTAGAAAGTTCGGGCGAGCAGTACTTC
>TRBV6-5|TRBD1|17|TRBJ1-1|few
CASSWGGQGATNTEAFF
TGTGCCAGCAGTTGGGGGGGACAGGGGGCTACGAACACTGAAGCTTTCTTT
>TRBV27|NA|15|TRBJ2-2|many
CASSLGLGNTGELFF
TGTGCCAGCAGTTTAGGTCTCGGGAACACCGGGGAGCTGTTTTTT
>TRBV11-3|NA|13|TRBJ1-2|NA
CASSLIFSYGYTF
TGTGCCAGCAGCTTGATTTTTAGCTATGGCTACACCTTC
>TRBV4-1|TRBD1|16|TRBJ2-7|many
CASSQDLGTGPYEQYF
TGCGCCAGCAGCCAAGATTTGGGGACAGGGCCCTACGAGCAGTACTTC
>TRBV10-3|TRBD1|16|TRBJ2-1|NA
CAISESGQGSYNEQFF
TGTGCCATCAGTGAGTCGGGACAGGGCTCCTACAATGAGCAGTTCTTC
>TRBV18|TRBD1|14|TRBJ2-2|many
CASSPDRVNGELFF
TGTGCCAGCTCACCGGACAGGGTCAACGGGGAGCTGTTTTTT
>TRBV9|TRBD1|13|TRBJ2-2|NA
CASSEQGPGELFF
TGTGCCAGCAGCGAACAGGGGCCCGGGGAGCTGTTTTTT
>TRBV7-8|TRBD2|14|TRBJ2-5|few
CASSLAPLAGTQYF
TGTGCCAGCAGCTTAGCGCCACTAGCGGGGACCCAGTACTTC
>TRBV20-1|NA|12|TRBJ2-1|few
CSARDRVNEQFF
TGCAGTGCTAGAGATCGGGTTAATGAGCAGTTCTTC
>TRBV7-2|TRBD1|13|TRBJ1-1|many
CASSVRQGPEAFF
TGTGCCAGCAGCGTCCGACAGGGCCCTGAAGCTTTCTTT
>TRBV29-1|TRBD1|14|TRBJ2-7|many
CSVGDRGSSYEQYF
TGCAGCGTTGGTGACAGGGGCAGCTCCTACGAGCAGTACTTC
>TRBV7-2|TRBD2|14|TRBJ2-7|medium-sized
CASSLTGGPLEWLF
TGTGCCAGCAGCTTGACGGGAGGGCCCTTGGAGTGGTTGTTC
>TRBV29-1|TRBD2|16|TRBJ2-7|few
CSVEGLGLAGESEQYF
TGCAGCGTTGAGGGGCTGGGTCTGGCGGGAGAGTCCGAGCAGTACTTC
>TRBV2|TRBD1|14|TRBJ2-7|NA
CASSLGTGFYEQYF
TGTGCCAGCTCCTTGGGGACAGGGTTCTACGAGCAGTACTTC
>TRBV5-1|NA|13|TRBJ1-2|NA
CASSLNGDYGYTF
TGCGCCAGCAGCTTGAACGGAGACTATGGCTACACCTTC
>TRBV20-1|TRBD2|14|TRBJ2-7|few
CSASPAGGFYEQYF
TGCAGTGCTAGTCCAGCGGGAGGGTTCTACGAGCAGTACTTC
>TRBV11-2|NA|15|TRBJ2-1|NA
CASSLGGWSANEQFF
TGTGCCAGCAGCTTAGGGGGCTGGAGCGCTAATGAGCAGTTCTTC
>TRBV19|TRBD2|18|TRBJ2-1|NA
CASSRDTGTSGRAGEQFF
TGTGCCAGTAGTAGAGATACCGGGACTAGCGGGAGGGCCGGTGAGCAGTTCTTC
>TRBV20-1|NA|14|TRBJ2-1|many
CSARGGSGYNEQFF
TGCAGTGCCAGGGGGGGCAGCGGATACAATGAGCAGTTCTTC
>TRBV20-1|TRBD1|16|TRBJ1-5|few
CSATPGTENSNQPQHF
TGCAGTGCTACCCCCGGGACAGAAAATAGCAATCAGCCCCAGCATTTT
>TRBV19|NA|14|TRBJ1-5|many
CASSAPGENQPQHF
TGTGCCAGTAGTGCCCCGGGGGAAAATCAGCCCCAGCATTTT
>TRBV29-1|NA|18|TRBJ2-1|many
CSVDGLATVSGSYNEQFF
TGCAGCGTTGATGGATTAGCAACTGTTTCGGGATCCTACAATGAGCAGTTCTTC
>TRBV7-2|NA|14|TRBJ1-1|many
CASSVQGAGTEAFF
TGTGCCAGCAGCGTGCAGGGAGCTGGCACTGAAGCTTTCTTT
>TRBV6-5|NA|14|TRBJ1-1|few
CASSYRDLNTEAFF
TGTGCCAGCAGTTACCGGGATCTGAACACTGAAGCTTTCTTT
>TRBV6-2/TRBV6-3|NA|15|TRBJ1-5|NA
CASSYGQVDNQPQHF
TGTGCCAGCAGTTACGGGCAGGTCGACAATCAGCCCCAGCATTTT
>TRBV6-2/TRBV6-3|NA|16|TRBJ2-7|many
CASLAVRGARIYEQYF
TGTGCCAGCCTAGCCGTGAGGGGCGCGAGGATCTACGAGCAGTACTTC
>TRBV6-1|NA|14|TRBJ2-7|NA
CASSQGTVPYEQYF
TGTGCCAGCAGTCAAGGGACGGTCCCCTACGAGCAGTACTTC
>TRBV20-1|TRBD1|13|TRBJ1-1|many
CSAKRQGNTEAFF
TGCAGTGCTAAGAGACAGGGGAACACTGAAGCTTTCTTT
>TRBV6-4|NA|14|TRBJ1-2|few
CASSPEVGSGGYTF
TGTGCCAGCTCCCCCGAGGTGGGGAGTGGAGGCTACACCTTC
>TRBV20-1|NA|13|TRBJ1-4|many
CSVTGRGGEKLFF
TGCAGTGTTACCGGGAGGGGGGGTGAAAAACTGTTTTTT